This T cell receptor (beta chain) was recorded in a study of PD-L1 blockade in urothelial cancer. The overall study: Patients started atezolizumab in the mid-2010s, 1,200 mg intravenously every 3 weeks. Chemotherapy regimens numbering 0 to 3 had been given to patients.

The CDR3 sequence is 13 residues long. Per germline, CDR1 LGHNT and CDR2 FRNRAP. V dropped 5 bases and J dropped 4 bases, with 8 bases sitting between them. Stated time point: peripheral blood 6 weeks after treatment start. Spiking of synthetic TCR analog templates was performed in each PCR. Clones were sequenced by immunoSEQ multiplex PCR, and TCRdb holds only the in-frame ones, with some missing. Of tens of thousands of clones detected, more than 70% appear once; the ten largest clones hold roughly 1.5%. This receptor was obtained from a man aged 65-85 years with urothelial cancer. This rearrangement joins TRBV12-5 to TRBJ2-2; D is possibly TRBD1 (5 bases). This material consisted of PBMCs, taken around atezolizumab (anti-PD-L1) treatment. CDR3 DNA: TGTGCTAGTGGTGGGGCCGCCACCGGGGAGCTGTTTTTT. This sequence encodes CASGGAATGELFF.